This TCR beta chain was retrieved from a study of T cell responses to AZD1222 COVID-19 vaccine. Points from the study as a whole: Donors were largely white British and mainly female; clonal diversity was possibly underestimated. Baseline antibody screening turned up just five to seven seropositive AZD1222 recipients. Distributed over spike, vaccine-associated CD4 TCRs predominated at 160-218 and 743-854.

The J segment lost 4 bases and the V segment lost 2 bases, leaving 7 bases of the junction unmatched. Germline loops: CDR1 LNHDA, CDR2 SQIVND (reference sequence). The CDR3 totals 15 residues. Sequencing used immunoSEQ multiplex PCR; TCRdb keeps in-frame clones, though not all of them. Among 90,000 to 100,000 clones listed, about 88% were seen once. Details on this clone: Antigen unknown.

The chain links TRBV19 to TRBJ1-1; 7 bases are a match to TRBD1. The receptor was isolated from an adult who received the AZD1222 COVID-19 vaccine. The specimen was peripheral blood, collected 28 days after the second AZD1222 dose. The CDR3 coding sequence is TGTGCCAGTAGTATAAGAGGGACAGCGATCACTGAAGCTTTCTTT. Protein sequence: CASSIRGTAITEAFF.